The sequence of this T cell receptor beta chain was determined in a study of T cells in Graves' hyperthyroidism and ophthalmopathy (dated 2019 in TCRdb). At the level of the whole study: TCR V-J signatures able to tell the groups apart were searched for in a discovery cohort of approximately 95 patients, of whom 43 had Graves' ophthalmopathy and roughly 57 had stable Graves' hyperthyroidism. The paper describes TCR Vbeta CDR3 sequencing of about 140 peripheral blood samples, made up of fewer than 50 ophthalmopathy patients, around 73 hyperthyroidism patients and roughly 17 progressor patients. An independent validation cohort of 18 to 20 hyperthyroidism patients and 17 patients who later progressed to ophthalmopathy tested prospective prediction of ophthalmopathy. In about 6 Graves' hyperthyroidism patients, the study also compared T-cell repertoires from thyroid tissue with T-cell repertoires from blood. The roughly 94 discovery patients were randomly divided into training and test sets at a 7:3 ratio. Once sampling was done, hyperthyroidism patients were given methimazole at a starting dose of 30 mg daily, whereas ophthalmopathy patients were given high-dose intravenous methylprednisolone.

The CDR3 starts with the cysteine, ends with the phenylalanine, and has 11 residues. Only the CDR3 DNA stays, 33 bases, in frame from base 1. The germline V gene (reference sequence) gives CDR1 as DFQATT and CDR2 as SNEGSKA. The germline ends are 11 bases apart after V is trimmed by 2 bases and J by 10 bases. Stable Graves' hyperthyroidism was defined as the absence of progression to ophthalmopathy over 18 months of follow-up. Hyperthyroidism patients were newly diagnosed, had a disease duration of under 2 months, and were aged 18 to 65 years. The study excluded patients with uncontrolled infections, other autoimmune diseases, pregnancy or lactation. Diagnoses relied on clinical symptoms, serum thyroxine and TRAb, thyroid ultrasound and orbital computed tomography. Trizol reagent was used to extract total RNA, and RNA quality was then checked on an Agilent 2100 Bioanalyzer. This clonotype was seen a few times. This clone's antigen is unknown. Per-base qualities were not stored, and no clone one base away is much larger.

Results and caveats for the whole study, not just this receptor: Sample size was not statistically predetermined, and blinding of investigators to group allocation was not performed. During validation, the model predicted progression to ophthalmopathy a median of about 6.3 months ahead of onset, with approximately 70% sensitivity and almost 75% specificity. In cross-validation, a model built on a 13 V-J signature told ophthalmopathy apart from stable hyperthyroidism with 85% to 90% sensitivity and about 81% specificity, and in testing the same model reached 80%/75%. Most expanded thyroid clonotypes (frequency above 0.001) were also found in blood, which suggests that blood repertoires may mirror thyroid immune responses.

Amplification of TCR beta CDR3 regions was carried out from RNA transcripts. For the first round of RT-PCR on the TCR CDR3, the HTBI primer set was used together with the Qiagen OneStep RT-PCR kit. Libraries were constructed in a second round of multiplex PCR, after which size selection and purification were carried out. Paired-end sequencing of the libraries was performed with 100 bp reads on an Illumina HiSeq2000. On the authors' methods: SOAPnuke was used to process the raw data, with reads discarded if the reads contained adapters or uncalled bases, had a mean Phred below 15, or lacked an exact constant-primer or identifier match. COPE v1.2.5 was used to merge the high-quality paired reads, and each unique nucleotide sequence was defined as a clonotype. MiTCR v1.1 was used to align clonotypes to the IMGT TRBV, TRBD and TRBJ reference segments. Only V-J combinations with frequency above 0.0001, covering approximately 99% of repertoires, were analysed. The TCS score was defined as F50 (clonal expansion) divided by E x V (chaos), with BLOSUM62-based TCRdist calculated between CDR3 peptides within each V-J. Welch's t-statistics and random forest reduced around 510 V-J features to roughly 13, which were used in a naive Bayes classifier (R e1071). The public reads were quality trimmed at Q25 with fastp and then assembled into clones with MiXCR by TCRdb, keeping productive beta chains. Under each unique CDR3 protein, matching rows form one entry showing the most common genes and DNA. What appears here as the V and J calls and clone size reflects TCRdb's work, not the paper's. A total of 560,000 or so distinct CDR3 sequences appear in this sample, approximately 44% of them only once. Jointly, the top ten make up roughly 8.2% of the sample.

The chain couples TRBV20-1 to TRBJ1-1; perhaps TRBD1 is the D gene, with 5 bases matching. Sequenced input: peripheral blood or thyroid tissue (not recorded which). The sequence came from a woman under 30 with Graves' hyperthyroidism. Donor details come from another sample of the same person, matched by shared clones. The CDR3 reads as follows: CSARIGGRAFF. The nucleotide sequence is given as TGCAGTGCTAGAATCGGGGGTAGAGCTTTCTTT.